This entry describes one T cell receptor beta chain. What it binds is not known. Germline V gene lookup returns CDR1 SEHNR and CDR2 FQNEAQ (reference sequence). With 3 bases clipped from V and 3 bases from J, the junction kept 7 bases outside the gene matches. The CDR3 is 15 residues long. Profiling relied on immunoSEQ multiplex PCR, and the TCRdb table lists in-frame clones only, not all of them. Among around 30,000 clones listed, around 75% were seen once. This sample is drawn from a study of vaccination effects on CD4 cells after COVID-19. Study as a whole: Samples collected post-vaccine were obtained a median of 72 days after the second dose.

CD4+ T cells specific for antigen were expanded with viral peptide pools by the ViraFEST assay before sequencing. Researchers isolated CD4+ T cells once less than 13 days of culture had elapsed. It was two doses of either the BNT162b2 or mRNA-1273 vaccine that participants received. PBMC cultures contained around 2 million cells per well, about 11 IU/ml IL-2 and about 9.7 ug/ml peptides. This receptor was obtained from a human donor who received a COVID-19 vaccine. Sequences were derived from CD4+ T cells from PBMCs cultured with HCoV-229E spike peptides, sampled after COVID-19 vaccination. This chain connects TRBV7-9 to TRBJ1-1; 7 nucleotides align to TRBD1. The CDR3 nucleotides are TGTGCCAGCAGCTTTAGCCTAACAGGGGACACTGAAGCTTTCTTT. It specifies CASSFSLTGDTEAFF.